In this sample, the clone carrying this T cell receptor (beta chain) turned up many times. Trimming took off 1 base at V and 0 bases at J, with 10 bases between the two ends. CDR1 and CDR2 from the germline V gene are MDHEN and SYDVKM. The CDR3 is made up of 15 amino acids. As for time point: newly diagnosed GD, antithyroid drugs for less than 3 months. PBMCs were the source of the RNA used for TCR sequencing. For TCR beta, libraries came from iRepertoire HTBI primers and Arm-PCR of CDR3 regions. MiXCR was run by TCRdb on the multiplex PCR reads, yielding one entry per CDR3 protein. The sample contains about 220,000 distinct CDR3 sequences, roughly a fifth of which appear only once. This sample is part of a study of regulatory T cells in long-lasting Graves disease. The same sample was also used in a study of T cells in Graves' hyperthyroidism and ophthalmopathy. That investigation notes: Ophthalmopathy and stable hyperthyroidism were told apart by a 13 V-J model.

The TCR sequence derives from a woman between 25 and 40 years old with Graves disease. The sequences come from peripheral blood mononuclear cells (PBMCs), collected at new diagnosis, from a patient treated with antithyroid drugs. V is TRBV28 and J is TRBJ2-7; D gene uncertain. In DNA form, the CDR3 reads TGTGCCAGCAGTTTATTCCCGACCCCCTCCTACGAGCAGTACTTC. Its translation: CASSLFPTPSYEQYF.